The 3 T cell receptor beta chains reported below all come from one sample, sequenced in a study of T cells in localized non-small cell lung cancer (TCRdb year 2020). Libraries were made using the immunoSEQ multiplex PCR assay. TCRdb retrieved this table from immuneACCESS and kept in-frame rearrangements only. Not all clones are present; in checked studies, unresolved V genes account for under half, and no reason is known for the remainder. The sample data list 14,000 or so clones, and around nine tenths of these were observed just once. The ten largest clonotypes hold 2.5% to 3% of the sample. This material consisted of peripheral blood mononuclear cells, taken before any cancer treatment. The receptor source for this set is a man aged 35-75 years with stage III lung adenocarcinoma.

V is TRBV5-1 and J is TRBJ2-6, with unresolved D. The germline CDR1 and CDR2 sequences are SGHRS and YFSETQ. Trimming removed 8 bases from V and 3 bases from J, with 12 bases in between. The CDR3 covers 14 residues. CDR3 sequence (DNA): TGCGCCAGAAAAACGACTGGTGGGGCCAACGTCCTGACTTTC. It specifies CARKTTGGANVLTF. The variable domain in full, with the rest retrieved from reference TRBV5-1 and TRBJ2-6, is KAGVTQTPRYLIKTRGQQVTLSCSPISGHRSVSWYQQTPGQGLQFLFEYFSETQRNKGNFPGRFSGRQFSNSRSEMNVSTLELGDSALYLCARKTTGGANVLTFGAGSRLTVL.

This sequence joins TRBV7-2 and TRBJ1-2; D unresolved. The CDR3 covers 12 residues. V shed 5 bases and J shed 10 bases, with 14 bases lying between them. Germline V gives CDR1 SGHTA, CDR2 FQGNSA. DNA of the CDR3: TGTGCCAGCAGCGCACATAACGGAGACTACACCTTC. This gives the protein CASSAHNGDYTF.

The CDR3 DNA follows: TGTGCCAGCAGCTTAGAACAGATTGTTAGCTCCTACAATGAGCAGTTCTTC. It is translated as CASSLEQIVSSYNEQFF. This chain links TRBV7-8 with TRBJ2-1; D gene ambiguous. The CDR3 consists of 17 residues. The germline V gene encodes CDR1 SGHVS and CDR2 FQNEAQ. Trimming cost V 1 base and J 0 bases, with 13 bases left between them.